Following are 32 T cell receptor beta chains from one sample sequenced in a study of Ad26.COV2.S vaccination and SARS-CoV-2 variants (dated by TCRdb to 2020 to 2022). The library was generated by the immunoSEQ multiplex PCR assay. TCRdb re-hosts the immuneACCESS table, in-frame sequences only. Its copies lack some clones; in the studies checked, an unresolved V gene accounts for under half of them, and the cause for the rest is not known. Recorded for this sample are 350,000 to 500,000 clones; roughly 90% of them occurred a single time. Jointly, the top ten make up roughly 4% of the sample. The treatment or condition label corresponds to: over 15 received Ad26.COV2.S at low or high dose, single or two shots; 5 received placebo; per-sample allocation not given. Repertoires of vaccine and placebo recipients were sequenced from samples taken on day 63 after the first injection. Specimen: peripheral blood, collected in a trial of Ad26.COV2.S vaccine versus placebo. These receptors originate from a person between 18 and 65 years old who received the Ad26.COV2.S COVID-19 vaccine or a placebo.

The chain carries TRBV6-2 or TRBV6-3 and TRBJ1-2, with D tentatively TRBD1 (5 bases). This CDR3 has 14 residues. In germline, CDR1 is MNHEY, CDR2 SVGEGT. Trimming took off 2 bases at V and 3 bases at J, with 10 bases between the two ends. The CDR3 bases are TGTGCCAGCAGTTACGGGGTGGGGGACTATGGCTACACCTTC. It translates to CASSYGVGDYGYTF.

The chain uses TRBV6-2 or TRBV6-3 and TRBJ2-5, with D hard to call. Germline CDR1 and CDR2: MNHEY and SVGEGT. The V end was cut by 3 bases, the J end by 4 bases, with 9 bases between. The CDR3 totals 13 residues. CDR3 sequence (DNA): TGTGCCAGCAGTTATACAACGGTAGAGACCCAGTACTTC. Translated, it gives CASSYTTVETQYF.

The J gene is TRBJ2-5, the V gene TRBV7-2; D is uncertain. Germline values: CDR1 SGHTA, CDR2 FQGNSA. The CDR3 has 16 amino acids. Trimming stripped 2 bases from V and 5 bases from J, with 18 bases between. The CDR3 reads CASSLRRVGTVETQYF. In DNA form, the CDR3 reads TGTGCCAGCAGCTTAAGAAGGGTCGGAACCGTTGAGACCCAGTACTTC.

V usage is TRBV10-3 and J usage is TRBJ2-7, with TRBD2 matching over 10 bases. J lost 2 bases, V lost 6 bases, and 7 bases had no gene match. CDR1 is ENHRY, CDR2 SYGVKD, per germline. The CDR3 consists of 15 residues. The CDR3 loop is CAIRPSGGAPYEQYF. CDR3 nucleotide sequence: TGTGCCATCAGACCGAGCGGGGGGGCCCCCTACGAGCAGTACTTC.

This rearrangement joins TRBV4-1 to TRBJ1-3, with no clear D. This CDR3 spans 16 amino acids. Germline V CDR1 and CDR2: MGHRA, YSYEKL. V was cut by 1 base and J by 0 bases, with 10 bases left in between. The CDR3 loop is CASSQAAARSGNTIYF. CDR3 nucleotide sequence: TGCGCCAGCAGCCAAGCGGCAGCCCGCTCTGGAAACACCATATATTTT.

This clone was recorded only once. The CDR3 DNA follows: TGCGCCAGCAGCCAAGATCTGTGGGACAACGACAATGAGCAGTTCTTC. Translation gives CASSQDLWDNDNEQFF. The chain has TRBV4-3 and TRBJ2-1, with D possibly TRBD1 on 6 matching bases. The CDR3 loop spans 16 amino acids. Trimming pared 0 bases from V and 5 bases from J, leaving 14 bases between. In germline, CDR1 is LGHNA, CDR2 YSLEER.

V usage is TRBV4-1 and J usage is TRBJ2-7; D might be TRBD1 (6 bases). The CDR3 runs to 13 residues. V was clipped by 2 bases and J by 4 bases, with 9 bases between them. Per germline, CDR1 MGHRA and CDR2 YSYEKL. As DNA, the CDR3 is TGCGCCAGCAGCCAAACGGACAGATACGAGCAGTACTTC. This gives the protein CASSQTDRYEQYF.

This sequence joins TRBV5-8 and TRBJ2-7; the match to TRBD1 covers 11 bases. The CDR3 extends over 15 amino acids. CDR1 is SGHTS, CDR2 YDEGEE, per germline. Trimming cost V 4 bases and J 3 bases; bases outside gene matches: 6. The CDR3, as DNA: TGTGCCAGCAGCAACGGACAGGGGGCTGTCTACGAGCAGTACTTC. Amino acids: CASSNGQGAVYEQYF.

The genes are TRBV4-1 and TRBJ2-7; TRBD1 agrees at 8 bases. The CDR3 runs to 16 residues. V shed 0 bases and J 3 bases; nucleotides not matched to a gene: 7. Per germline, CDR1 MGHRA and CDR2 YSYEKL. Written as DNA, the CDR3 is TGCGCCAGCAGCCAAGAGGGACGGACAGGGAGCTACGAGCAGTACTTC. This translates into CASSQEGRTGSYEQYF.

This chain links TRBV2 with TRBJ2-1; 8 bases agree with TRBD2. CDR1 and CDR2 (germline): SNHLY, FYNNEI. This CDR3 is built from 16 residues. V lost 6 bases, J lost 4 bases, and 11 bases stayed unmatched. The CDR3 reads CASRNSPASGYNEQFF. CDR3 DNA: TGTGCCAGCAGGAATAGCCCGGCTAGCGGGTACAATGAGCAGTTCTTC.

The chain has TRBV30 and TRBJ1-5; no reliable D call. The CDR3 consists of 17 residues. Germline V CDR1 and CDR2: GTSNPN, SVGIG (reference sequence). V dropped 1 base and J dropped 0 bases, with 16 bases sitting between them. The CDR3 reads CAWSGSRNSISNQPQHF. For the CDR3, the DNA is TGTGCCTGGAGTGGCAGCCGGAATTCGATTAGCAATCAGCCCCAGCATTTT.

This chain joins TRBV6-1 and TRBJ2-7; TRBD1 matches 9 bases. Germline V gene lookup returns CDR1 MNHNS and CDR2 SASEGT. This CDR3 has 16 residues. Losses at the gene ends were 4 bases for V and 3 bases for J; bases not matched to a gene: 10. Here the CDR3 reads CASSGSQGAYIYEQYF. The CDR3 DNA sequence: TGTGCCAGCAGTGGCTCACAGGGGGCATATATCTACGAGCAGTACTTC.

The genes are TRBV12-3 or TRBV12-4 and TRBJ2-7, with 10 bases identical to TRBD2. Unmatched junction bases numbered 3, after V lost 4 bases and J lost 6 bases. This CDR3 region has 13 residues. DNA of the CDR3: TGTGCCAGCAGTTGGGCTAGCGGGGGCGAGCAGTACTTC. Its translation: CASSWASGGEQYF.

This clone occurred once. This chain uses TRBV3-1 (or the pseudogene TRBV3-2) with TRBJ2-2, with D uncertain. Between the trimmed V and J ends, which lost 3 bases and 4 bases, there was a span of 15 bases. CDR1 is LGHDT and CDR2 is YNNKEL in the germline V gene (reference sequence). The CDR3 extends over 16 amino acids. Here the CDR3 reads CASSHPGLRSTGELFF. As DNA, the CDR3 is TGTGCCAGCAGCCACCCCGGTTTGCGGAGCACCGGGGAGCTGTTTTTT.

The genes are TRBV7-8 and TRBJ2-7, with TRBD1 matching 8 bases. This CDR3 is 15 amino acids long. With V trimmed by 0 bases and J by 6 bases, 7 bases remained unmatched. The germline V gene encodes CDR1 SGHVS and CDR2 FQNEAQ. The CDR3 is CASSLAWDRIGEQYF. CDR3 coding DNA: TGTGCCAGCAGCTTAGCTTGGGACAGGATAGGCGAGCAGTACTTC.

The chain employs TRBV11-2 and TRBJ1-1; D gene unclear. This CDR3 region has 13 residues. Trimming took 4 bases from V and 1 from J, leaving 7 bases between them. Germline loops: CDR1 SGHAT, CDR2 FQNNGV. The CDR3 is CASSSQPNTEAFF. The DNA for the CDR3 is TGTGCCAGCAGCTCCCAGCCGAACACTGAAGCTTTCTTT.

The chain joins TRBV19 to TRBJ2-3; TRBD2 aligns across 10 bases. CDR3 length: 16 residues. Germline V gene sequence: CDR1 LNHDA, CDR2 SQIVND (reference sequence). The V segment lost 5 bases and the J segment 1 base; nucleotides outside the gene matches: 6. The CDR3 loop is CASSAGLAGGTDTQYF. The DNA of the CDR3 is TGTGCCAGTAGTGCCGGGCTAGCGGGGGGCACAGATACGCAGTATTTT.

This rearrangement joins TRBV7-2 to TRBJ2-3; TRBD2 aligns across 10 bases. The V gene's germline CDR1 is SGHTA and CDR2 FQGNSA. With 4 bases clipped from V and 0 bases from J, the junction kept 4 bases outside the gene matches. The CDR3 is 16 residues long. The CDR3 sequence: CASSSPTSGSTDTQYF. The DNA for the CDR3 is TGTGCCAGCAGCTCACCGACTAGCGGGAGCACAGATACGCAGTATTTT.

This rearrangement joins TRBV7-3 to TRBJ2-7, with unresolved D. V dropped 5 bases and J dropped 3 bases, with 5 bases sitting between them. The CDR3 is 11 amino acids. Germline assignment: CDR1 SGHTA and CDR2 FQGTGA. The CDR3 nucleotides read TGTGCCAGCAGCATCGGCTACGAGCAGTACTTC. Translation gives CASSIGYEQYF. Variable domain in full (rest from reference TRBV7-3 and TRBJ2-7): GAGVSQTPSNKVTEKGKYVELRCDPISGHTALYWYRQSLGQGPEFLIYFQGTGAADDSGLPNDRFFAVRPEGSVSTLKIQRTERGDSAVYLCASSIGYEQYFGPGTRLTVT.

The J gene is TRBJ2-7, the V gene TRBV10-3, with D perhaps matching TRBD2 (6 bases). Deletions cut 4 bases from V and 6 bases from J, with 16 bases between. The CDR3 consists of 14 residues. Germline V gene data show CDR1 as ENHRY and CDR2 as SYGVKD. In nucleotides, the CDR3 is TGTGCCATCAGTGGGGGGGACCTTTTATCCGAGCAGTACTTC. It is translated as CAISGGDLLSEQYF.

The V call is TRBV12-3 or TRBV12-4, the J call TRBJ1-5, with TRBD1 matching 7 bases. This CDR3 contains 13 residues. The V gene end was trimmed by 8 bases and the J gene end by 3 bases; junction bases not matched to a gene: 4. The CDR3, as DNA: TGTGCCAGCGGGGACAGTTACAATCAGCCCCAGCATTTT. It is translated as CASGDSYNQPQHF.

The CDR3 spells CASSLAGGGGSYNSPLHF. CDR3 in DNA: TGTGCCAGCAGCTTGGCCGGAGGGGGTGGATCCTATAATTCACCCCTCCACTTT. This chain uses TRBV5-6 with TRBJ1-6; the D gene is possibly TRBD1 (6 bases). V dropped 0 bases and J dropped 1 base, with 14 bases sitting between them. This CDR3 is 18 amino acids long. Germline assignment: CDR1 SGHDT and CDR2 YYEEEE. Complete variable domain (other parts from reference TRBV5-6 and TRBJ1-6): DAGVTQSPTHLIKTRGQQVTLRCSPKSGHDTVSWYQQALGQGPQFIFQYYEEEERQRGNFPDRFSGHQFPNYSSELNVNALLLGDSALYLCASSLAGGGGSYNSPLHFGNGTRLTVT.

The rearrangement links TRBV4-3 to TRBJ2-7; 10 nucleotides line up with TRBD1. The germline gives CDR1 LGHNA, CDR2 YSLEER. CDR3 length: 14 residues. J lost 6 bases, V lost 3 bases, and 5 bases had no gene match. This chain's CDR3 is CASSQGTGAVEQYF. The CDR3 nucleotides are TGCGCCAGCAGCCAGGGGACAGGGGCAGTCGAGCAGTACTTC.

The CDR3 sequence is CASSLGQEHSPLHF. CDR3 nucleotide sequence: TGTGCCAGCAGCTTAGGACAGGAACATTCACCCCTCCACTTT. The J gene is TRBJ1-6, the V gene TRBV7-2, with TRBD1 as a possible D gene (6 bases). Germline lookup yields CDR1 SGHTA and CDR2 FQGNSA. Trimming cost V 1 base and J 8 bases, with 9 bases left between them. The CDR3 consists of 14 residues.

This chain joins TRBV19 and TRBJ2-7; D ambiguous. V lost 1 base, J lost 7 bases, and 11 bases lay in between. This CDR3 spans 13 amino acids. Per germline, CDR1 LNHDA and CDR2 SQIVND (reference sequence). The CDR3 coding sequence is TGTGCCAGTAGTATAGCTCCCACGCGAGAGCAGTACTTC. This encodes CASSIAPTREQYF. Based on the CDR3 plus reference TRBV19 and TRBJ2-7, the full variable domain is DGGITQSPKYLFRKEGQNVTLSCEQNLNHDAMYWYRQDPGQGLRLIYYSQIVNDFQKGDIAEGYSVSREKKESFPLTVTSAQKNPTAFYLCASSIAPTREQYFGPGTRLTVT.

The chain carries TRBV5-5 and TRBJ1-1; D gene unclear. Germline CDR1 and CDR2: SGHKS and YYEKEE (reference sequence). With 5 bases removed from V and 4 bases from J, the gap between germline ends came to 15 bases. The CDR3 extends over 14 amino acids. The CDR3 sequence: CASSFINVGTEAFF. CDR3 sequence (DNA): TGTGCCAGCAGTTTTATTAACGTCGGCACTGAAGCTTTCTTT.

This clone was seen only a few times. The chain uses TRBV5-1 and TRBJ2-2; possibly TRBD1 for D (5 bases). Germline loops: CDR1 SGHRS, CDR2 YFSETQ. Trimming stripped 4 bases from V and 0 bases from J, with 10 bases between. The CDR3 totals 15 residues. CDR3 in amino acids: CASSPQGSNTGELFF. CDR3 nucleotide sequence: TGCGCCAGCAGCCCTCAGGGTTCGAACACCGGGGAGCTGTTTTTT.

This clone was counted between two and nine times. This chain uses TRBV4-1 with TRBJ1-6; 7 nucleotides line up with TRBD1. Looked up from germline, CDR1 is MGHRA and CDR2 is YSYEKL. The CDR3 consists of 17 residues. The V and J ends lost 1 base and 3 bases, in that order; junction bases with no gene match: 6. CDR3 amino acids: CASSQVGQEFYNSPLHF. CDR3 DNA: TGCGCCAGCAGCCAAGTTGGACAGGAGTTCTATAATTCACCCCTCCACTTT.

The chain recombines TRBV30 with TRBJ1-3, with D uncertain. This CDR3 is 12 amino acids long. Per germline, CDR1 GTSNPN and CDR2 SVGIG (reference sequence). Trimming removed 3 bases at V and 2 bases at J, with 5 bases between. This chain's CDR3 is CAWSKAGNTIYF. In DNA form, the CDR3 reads TGTGCCTGGAGCAAGGCTGGAAACACCATATATTTT.

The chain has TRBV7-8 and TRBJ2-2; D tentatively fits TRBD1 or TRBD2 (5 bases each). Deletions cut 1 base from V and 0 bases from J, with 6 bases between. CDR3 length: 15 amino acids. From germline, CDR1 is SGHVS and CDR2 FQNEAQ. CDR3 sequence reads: CASSLGGPNTGELFF. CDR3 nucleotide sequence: TGTGCCAGCAGCTTAGGGGGACCGAACACCGGGGAGCTGTTTTTT.

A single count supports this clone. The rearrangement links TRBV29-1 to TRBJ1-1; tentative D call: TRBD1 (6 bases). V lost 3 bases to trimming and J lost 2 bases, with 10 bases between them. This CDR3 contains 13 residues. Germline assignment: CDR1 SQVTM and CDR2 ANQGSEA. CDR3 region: CSVDSTGNTEAFF. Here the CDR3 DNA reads TGCAGCGTTGACTCGACAGGAAACACTGAAGCTTTCTTT.

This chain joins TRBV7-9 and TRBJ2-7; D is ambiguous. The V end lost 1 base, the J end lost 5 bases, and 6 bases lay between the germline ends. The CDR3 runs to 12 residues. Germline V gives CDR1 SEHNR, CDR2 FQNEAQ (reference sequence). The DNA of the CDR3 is TGTGCCAGCAGCTTAGAGCTCCACGAGCAGTACTTC. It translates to CASSLELHEQYF.